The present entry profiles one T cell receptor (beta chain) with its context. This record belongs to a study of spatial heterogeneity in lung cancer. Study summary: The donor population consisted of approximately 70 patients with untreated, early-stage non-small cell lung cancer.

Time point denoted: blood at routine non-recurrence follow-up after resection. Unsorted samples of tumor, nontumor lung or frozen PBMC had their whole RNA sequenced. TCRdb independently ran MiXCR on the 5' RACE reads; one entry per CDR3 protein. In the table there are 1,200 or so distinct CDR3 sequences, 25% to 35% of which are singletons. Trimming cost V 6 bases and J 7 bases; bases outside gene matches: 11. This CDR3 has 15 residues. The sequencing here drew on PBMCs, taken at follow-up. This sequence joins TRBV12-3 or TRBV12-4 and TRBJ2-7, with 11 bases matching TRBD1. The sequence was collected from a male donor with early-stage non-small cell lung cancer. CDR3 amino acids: CASSFRTGGLEEQYF. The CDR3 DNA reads TGTGCCAGCAGCTTTCGGACAGGGGGCCTGGAAGAGCAGTACTTC.